The 30 T cell receptor beta chains listed next were all sequenced from one sample in a study of technical replicates of blood from a few donors. Generated by immunoSEQ multiplex PCR, the TCRdb table keeps only in-frame clones and is missing some. The sample includes fewer than 90,000 clones, 93% of them seen just once. Sequencing was performed on T cells isolated from PBMCs. Receptors were obtained from a human donor in good health.

J is TRBJ2-1 and V is TRBV5-4, with 7 positions matching TRBD1. V lost 4 bases to trimming and J lost 5 bases; unmatched junction nucleotides: 9. The CDR3 contains 15 residues. Germline V gives CDR1 SGHNT, CDR2 YYREEE (reference sequence). The CDR3 coding sequence is TGTGCCAGCAGCCCGCAGCAGGACAGGAACAATGAGCAGTTCTTC. It codes for CASSPQQDRNNEQFF.

Here the CDR3 DNA reads TGTGCCAGCTCACGAACCGCTGGACAGGGTGACAATCAGCCCCAGCATTTT. It yields the protein CASSRTAGQGDNQPQHF. The chain carries TRBV18 and TRBJ1-5; 8 bases fit TRBD1. Germline values: CDR1 KGHSH, CDR2 LQKENI. After removal of 4 bases from V and 3 bases from J, the junction contained 11 bases not matched to a gene. The length of the CDR3 is 17 residues.

This rearrangement joins TRBV30 to TRBJ2-1; 10 bases agree with TRBD2. Trimming at V came to 2 bases and at J to 5 bases, leaving 9 bases not matched to a gene. CDR1 GTSNPN and CDR2 SVGIG come from the germline V gene (reference sequence). This CDR3 spans 16 amino acids. The chain's CDR3 is CAWSLPPSGGHNEQFF. CDR3 DNA: TGTGCCTGGAGTCTCCCGCCTAGCGGGGGCCACAATGAGCAGTTCTTC.

This chain connects TRBV28 to TRBJ1-2; D is undetermined. Germline V gene lookup returns CDR1 MDHEN and CDR2 SYDVKM. Trimming removed 5 bases at V and 3 bases at J, with 13 bases between. The CDR3 runs 14 residues. The CDR3 DNA sequence: TGTGCCAGCAGTCTAGGTGGGAGGGACTATGGCTACACCTTC. The encoded protein is CASSLGGRDYGYTF.

The rearrangement uses TRBV6-1 and TRBJ2-3; 11 bases match TRBD2. The CDR3 runs 17 residues. The V segment lost 4 bases and the J segment 2 bases; nucleotides outside the gene matches: 8. Per the germline V gene, CDR1 is MNHNS and CDR2 is SASEGT. CDR3 sequence: CASSGDASGRHTDTQYF. The CDR3 DNA sequence: TGTGCCAGCAGTGGAGACGCTAGCGGGAGGCACACAGATACGCAGTATTTT.

The V call is TRBV5-1, the J call TRBJ2-5, with D possibly matching TRBD2 (6 bases). The CDR3 contains 13 residues. V lost 0 bases, J lost 5 bases, and 8 bases lay in between. The germline CDR1 and CDR2 sequences are SGHRS and YFSETQ. In DNA, the CDR3 is TGCGCCAGCAGCTTGGATAGCGGCGAGACCCAGTACTTC. Protein sequence: CASSLDSGETQYF.

This clone was picked up one time. The rearrangement joins TRBV7-9 to TRBJ1-1; 7 bases are a match to TRBD1. V dropped 3 bases and J dropped 1; count of bases not matched to a gene: 8. There are 16 residues in the CDR3. The germline CDR1 and CDR2 sequences are SEHNR and FQNEAQ (reference sequence). This chain's CDR3 is CASSFYMGTENTEAFF. CDR3 DNA: TGTGCCAGCAGCTTCTATATGGGGACAGAGAACACTGAAGCTTTCTTT.

The rearrangement joins TRBV11-2 to TRBJ2-3; 11 bases fit TRBD2. Germline V CDR1 and CDR2: SGHAT, FQNNGV. Trimming at V came to 2 bases and at J to 4 bases, leaving 14 bases not matched to a gene. The CDR3 loop spans 19 amino acids. This CDR3 is CASSLRPPKLAGAPDTQYF. CDR3 DNA: TGTGCCAGCAGCTTACGCCCTCCCAAACTAGCGGGGGCACCAGATACGCAGTATTTT. The variable domain in full, completed from reference TRBV11-2 and TRBJ2-3, reads EAGVAQSPRYKIIEKRQSVAFWCNPISGHATLYWYQQILGQGPKLLIQFQNNGVVDDSQLPKDRFSAERLKGVDSTLKIQPAKLEDSAVYLCASSLRPPKLAGAPDTQYFGPGTRLTVL.

This clone was found once. This chain uses TRBV28 with TRBJ2-1, with 10 nucleotides matching TRBD1. Per the germline V gene, CDR1 is MDHEN and CDR2 is SYDVKM. Germline trimming cut 5 bases from V and 4 bases from J; bases unmatched to any gene: 8. This CDR3 spans 16 amino acids. CDR3 DNA sequence: TGTGCCAGCAGTGGTGGACAGGGGGACGGTTACAATGAGCAGTTCTTC. Translated: CASSGGQGDGYNEQFF.

The genes are TRBV7-3 and TRBJ1-1; D is uncertain. Germline V gives CDR1 SGHTA, CDR2 FQGTGA. This CDR3 region has 14 residues. V dropped 6 bases and J dropped 10 bases, with 21 bases sitting between them. The CDR3 is CASRTGYGQHGAFF. For the CDR3, the DNA is TGTGCCAGCAGGACGGGGTACGGCCAACACGGAGCTTTCTTT. Combining the CDR3 with reference TRBV7-3 and TRBJ1-1 gives the whole variable domain GAGVSQTPSNKVTEKGKYVELRCDPISGHTALYWYRQSLGQGPEFLIYFQGTGAADDSGLPNDRFFAVRPEGSVSTLKIQRTERGDSAVYLCASRTGYGQHGAFFGQGTRLTVV.

The chain combines TRBV29-1 with TRBJ1-5; D perhaps matches TRBD1 (5 bases). V lost 5 bases, J lost 4 bases, and 12 bases lay in between. The CDR3 runs 13 residues. The germline CDR1 and CDR2 sequences are SQVTM and ANQGSEA. Here the CDR3 DNA reads TGCAGCGTTTCGGGGGAAATGAATCAGCCCCAGCATTTT. It is translated as CSVSGEMNQPQHF.

The V and J genes are TRBV6-4 and TRBJ2-2; D perhaps matches TRBD1 (6 bases). This CDR3 has 14 amino acids. The V gene lost 7 bases and the J gene lost 1 base, with 10 bases spanning the gap. Germline-derived CDR1 and CDR2 are MRHNA and SNTAGT. CDR3: CASTEQGNTGELFF. CDR3 in DNA: TGTGCCAGCACGGAACAGGGGAACACCGGGGAGCTGTTTTTT.

The genes are TRBV5-6 and TRBJ1-2; D is unresolved. The CDR3 covers 12 residues. V shed 3 bases and J shed 7 bases, with 10 bases lying between them. Germline V gene lookup returns CDR1 SGHDT and CDR2 YYEEEE. CDR3 DNA: TGTGCCAGCAGCTGGGCGGAGGCTGGCTACACCTTC. Its protein product is CASSWAEAGYTF.

V is TRBV5-1 and J is TRBJ2-5, with 7 bases lining up with TRBD1. V gave up 4 bases and J gave up 5 bases; unmatched junction bases: 11. CDR1 and CDR2 from the germline V gene are SGHRS and YFSETQ. CDR3 size: 15 residues. The CDR3 loop reads CASSAYRGFQETQYF. The CDR3 nucleotides are TGCGCCAGCAGCGCGTACAGGGGATTTCAGGAGACCCAGTACTTC. The entire variable domain, with the rest obtained from reference TRBV5-1 and TRBJ2-5, is as follows: KAGVTQTPRYLIKTRGQQVTLSCSPISGHRSVSWYQQTPGQGLQFLFEYFSETQRNKGNFPGRFSGRQFSNSRSEMNVSTLELGDSALYLCASSAYRGFQETQYFGPGTRLLVL.

The V gene is TRBV5-1, the J gene TRBJ1-6, with 8 bases that match TRBD1. Germline V gives CDR1 SGHRS, CDR2 YFSETQ. There are 15 residues in the CDR3. Trimming removed 1 base from V and 5 bases from J; junction bases left unmatched: 2. The CDR3 is CASSLLDRDNSPLHF. The CDR3 DNA reads TGCGCCAGCAGCTTGCTGGACAGGGATAATTCACCCCTCCACTTT. The full variable domain, with the rest looked up from reference TRBV5-1 and TRBJ1-6, is KAGVTQTPRYLIKTRGQQVTLSCSPISGHRSVSWYQQTPGQGLQFLFEYFSETQRNKGNFPGRFSGRQFSNSRSEMNVSTLELGDSALYLCASSLLDRDNSPLHFGNGTRLTVT.

V and J are TRBV7-9 and TRBJ2-7; D gene unclear. Looked up from germline, CDR1 is SEHNR and CDR2 is FQNEAQ (reference sequence). The V gene lost 4 bases and the J gene lost 1 base, with 5 bases spanning the gap. The CDR3 loop spans 12 amino acids. The DNA of the CDR3 is TGTGCCAGCAGCTCTCTTTCCTACGAGCAGTACTTC. Amino acid sequence: CASSSLSYEQYF.

V is TRBV5-3 and J is TRBJ1-4; D is possibly TRBD1 (6 bases). TRBV5-3 is noted as an ORF with a role that remains uncertain. V was cut by 3 bases and J by 3 bases, with 18 bases left in between. The length of the CDR3 is 17 residues. The CDR3 sequence is CARSSLSDRMANEKLFF. The CDR3, as DNA: TGTGCCAGAAGCTCACTATCCGACAGGATGGCTAATGAAAAACTGTTTTTT.

This chain links TRBV28 with TRBJ2-7; 7 nucleotides agree with TRBD2. The V gene's germline CDR1 is MDHEN and CDR2 SYDVKM. Losses at the gene ends were 8 bases for V and 2 bases for J; bases not matched to a gene: 15. The CDR3 loop spans 16 amino acids. This CDR3 is CASYSGGGHVAYEQYF. CDR3 in DNA: TGTGCCAGCTACTCCGGGGGAGGGCATGTGGCCTACGAGCAGTACTTC.

The chain links TRBV19 to TRBJ1-2; the match to TRBD1 covers 7 bases. The germline CDR1 and CDR2 sequences are LNHDA and SQIVND (reference sequence). There are 12 residues in the CDR3. V gave up 5 bases and J gave up 8 bases; unmatched junction bases: 5. The CDR3, as DNA: TGTGCCAGTAGTTACACAGGGGTCGGCTACACCTTC. Its protein product is CASSYTGVGYTF.

In its sample, this clone was seen a few times. The chain employs TRBV4-2 and TRBJ1-2; 7 bases are shared with TRBD1. Germline CDR1 reads LGHNA; CDR2 reads YNFKEQ. The CDR3 is 17 residues long. J lost 0 bases, V lost 0 bases, and 7 bases had no gene match. The CDR3 DNA follows: TGTGCCAGCAGCCAAGAAAGCACCGGGACAGCTAACTATGGCTACACCTTC. As protein: CASSQESTGTANYGYTF.

The J gene is TRBJ1-1, the V gene TRBV28; the D is unclear. Germline loops: CDR1 MDHEN, CDR2 SYDVKM. Trimming shortened V by 6 bases and J by 4 bases, and 15 bases separated the two germline ends. The CDR3 is 14 residues long. This CDR3 reads CASRVITGSTEAFF. Here the CDR3 DNA reads TGTGCCAGCAGGGTGATAACCGGGAGCACTGAAGCTTTCTTT.

V is TRBV23-1 and J is TRBJ2-1; 7 bases align to TRBD1. TRBV23-1 is an ORF; its function is uncertain. This CDR3 has 13 residues. V lost 4 bases, J lost 6 bases, and 3 bases stayed unmatched. Written as DNA, the CDR3 is TGCGCCAGCAGTCTCCGGGACAGCAATGAGCAGTTCTTC. It is translated as CASSLRDSNEQFF.

The genes are TRBV2 and TRBJ1-5; D not certain. The CDR3 contains 15 residues. Trimming took off 3 bases at V and 2 bases at J, with 11 bases between the two ends. Germline CDR1 SNHLY, CDR2 FYNNEI. The CDR3 region has the DNA TGTGCCAGCAGTGATCGGGTTTCGGGCAATCAGCCCCAGCATTTT. Its translation: CASSDRVSGNQPQHF.

The chain has TRBV4-1 and TRBJ2-5; 7 positions agree with TRBD1. The ends lost 0 bases at V and 5 bases at J; junction bases unmatched: 6. CDR1 is MGHRA, CDR2 YSYEKL, per germline. The CDR3 consists of 15 residues. Here the CDR3 reads CASSQDDRVRETQYF. CDR3 DNA: TGCGCCAGCAGCCAAGATGACAGGGTAAGGGAGACCCAGTACTTC.

The V and J genes are TRBV2 and TRBJ2-1; D uncertain. The CDR3 is 14 residues long. Looked up from germline, CDR1 is SNHLY and CDR2 is FYNNEI. Trimming removed 2 bases at V and 6 bases at J, with 11 bases between. CDR3 nucleotides: TGTGCCAGCAGTGAACTTCCCAAGCTCAATGAGCAGTTCTTC. Its protein is CASSELPKLNEQFF.

This clone was counted between two and nine times. The chain employs TRBV30 and TRBJ1-1; D is unresolved. CDR3 length: 12 amino acids. Germline lookup yields CDR1 GTSNPN and CDR2 SVGIG (reference sequence). The ends were cut back, 1 base at V and 7 bases at J, with 10 bases in the middle. CDR3 loop: CAWSASQIEAFF. The CDR3 DNA reads TGTGCCTGGAGTGCTTCCCAGATTGAAGCTTTCTTT.

The chain uses TRBV5-1 and TRBJ1-1; D is unclear. CDR3 length: 15 residues. V lost 5 bases and J lost 0, with 14 bases in between. Per the germline V gene, CDR1 is SGHRS and CDR2 is YFSETQ. CDR3 sequence reads: CASSAGGGVNTEAFF. CDR3 coding DNA: TGCGCCAGCAGTGCCGGCGGCGGAGTGAACACTGAAGCTTTCTTT.

The chain recombines TRBV7-9 with TRBJ1-2; perhaps TRBD1 as D (6 bases). The CDR3 has 14 amino acids. Trimming removed 8 bases at V and 4 bases at J, with 17 bases between. CDR1 SEHNR and CDR2 FQNEAQ come from the germline V gene (reference sequence). The CDR3 DNA reads as TGTGCCAGCGAGGGGGTAAGGACAGCCTATGGCTACACCTTC. Protein product: CASEGVRTAYGYTF.

This clone has a single count. This chain joins TRBV4-1 and TRBJ1-5, with D possibly TRBD1 on 5 matching bases. Trimming stripped 4 bases from V and 3 bases from J, with 13 bases between. CDR3 length: 15 residues. The V gene's germline CDR1 is MGHRA and CDR2 YSYEKL. The CDR3 region has the DNA TGCGCCAGCAGCCGATTGGGACTGAACAATCAGCCCCAGCATTTT. Amino acid sequence: CASSRLGLNNQPQHF.

This sequence joins TRBV5-1 and TRBJ2-7; a weak D match, TRBD2 (6 bases). The CDR3 is made up of 15 amino acids. The V end lost 0 bases, the J end lost 3 bases, and 13 bases lay between the germline ends. Germline V gene lookup returns CDR1 SGHRS and CDR2 YFSETQ. The CDR3 loop reads CASSLAQGLHYEQYF. The CDR3 DNA reads as TGCGCCAGCAGCTTGGCCCAGGGACTCCACTACGAGCAGTACTTC.